This TCR beta chain was sequenced during a study of T cell clones after liver transplantation. CDR3 length equals 16 residues. The V and J ends lost 5 bases and 3 bases, in that order; junction bases with no gene match: 10. Germline assignment: CDR1 MNHEY and CDR2 SMNVEV (reference sequence). This clone showed up just once. Produced via immunoSEQ multiplex PCR; TCRdb's table is partial and in-frame only. The data hold around 20,000 clones, with 88% observed a single time. This receptor was taken from a human donor who received a liver transplant. The material was CD8+ T cells from blood, obtained before liver transplant. This chain uses TRBV27 with TRBJ1-5, with 7 bases matching TRBD1. CDR3 region: CASSPIAGGHNQPQHF. CDR3 DNA sequence: TGTGCCAGCAGTCCTATCGCAGGGGGACACAATCAGCCCCAGCATTTT.